The clone carrying this TCR beta chain appeared once. These data originate in a study of blood T cell repertoires in COVID-19. V was clipped by 4 bases and J by 5 bases; unmatched bases: 8. CDR1 and CDR2 (germline): SGHNT, YENEEA. The CDR3 covers 15 residues. The repertoire was sequenced with immunoSEQ multiplex PCR; TCRdb's copy has only in-frame clones and lacks some. The sample consists of around 60,000 clones, about 81% of them appearing once. Material: peripheral blood. The chain is built from TRBV11-3 and TRBJ2-5, with TRBD2 matching over 9 bases. The origin of this receptor is a man at least 80 years old with acute or convalescent COVID-19. CDR3 in DNA: TGTGCCAGCAGCTCCGAGGGACTAGCTGTCGAGACCCAGTACTTC. This encodes CASSSEGLAVETQYF.